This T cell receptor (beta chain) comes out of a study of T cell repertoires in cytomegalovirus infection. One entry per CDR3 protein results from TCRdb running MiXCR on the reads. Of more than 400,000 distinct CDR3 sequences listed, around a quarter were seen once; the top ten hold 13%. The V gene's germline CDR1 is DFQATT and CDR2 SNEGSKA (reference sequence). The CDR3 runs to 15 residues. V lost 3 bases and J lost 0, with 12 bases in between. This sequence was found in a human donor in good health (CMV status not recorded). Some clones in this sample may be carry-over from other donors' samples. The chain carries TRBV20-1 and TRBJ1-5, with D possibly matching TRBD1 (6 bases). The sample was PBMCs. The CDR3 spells CSARRGVYSNQPQHF. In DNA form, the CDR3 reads TGCAGTGCTAGGAGGGGGGTCTATAGCAATCAGCCCCAGCATTTT.